This entry lists 31 T cell receptor beta chains sequenced from one sample in a study of cytomegalovirus exposure and HLA in healthy donors. PCR employed 60 Vbeta and 13 Jbeta primers. Only in-frame clones appear in the TCRdb table, and some are missing; sequencing was by immunoSEQ multiplex PCR. The sample yields 100,000 or so clones, under 85% seen once. Sequenced material: PBMCs. These receptors came from a man younger than 45 in good health and CMV-seronegative.

The V gene is TRBV10-3, the J gene TRBJ2-2, with TRBD2 identical over 8 bases. Per germline, CDR1 ENHRY and CDR2 SYGVKD. The CDR3 runs to 16 residues. The J segment lost 1 base and the V segment lost 0 bases, leaving 1 base of the junction unmatched. The CDR3 DNA reads TGTGCCATCAGTGAGTCGGCGGGAGGGAACACCGGGGAGCTGTTTTTT. Its protein product is CAISESAGGNTGELFF.

This chain connects TRBV9 to TRBJ1-3, with D unresolved. The germline CDR1 and CDR2 sequences are SGDLS and YYNGEE. This CDR3 has 14 residues. Trimming pared 0 bases from V and 4 bases from J, leaving 8 bases between. In DNA form, the CDR3 reads TGTGCCAGCAGCGTAGAGGACTCGGGAAACACCATATATTTT. Translating it yields CASSVEDSGNTIYF.

The gene calls are TRBV4-3 and TRBJ1-2; possible D gene TRBD1, 5 bases. Germline-derived CDR1 and CDR2 are LGHNA and YSLEER. V dropped 7 bases and J dropped 1 base, with 13 bases sitting between them. The CDR3 runs 14 residues. CDR3 in amino acids: CASKGVKNNYGYTF. CDR3 DNA sequence: TGCGCCAGCAAAGGGGTAAAAAATAACTATGGCTACACCTTC.

The V gene is TRBV4-3, the J gene TRBJ2-3; D remains unclear. CDR3 length: 13 residues. Trimming cost V 1 base and J 5 bases, with 7 bases left between them. Germline V gene lookup returns CDR1 LGHNA and CDR2 YSLEER. In DNA, the CDR3 is TGCGCCAGCAGCCAAGGCCCCGGAGATACGCAGTATTTT. Encoded protein: CASSQGPGDTQYF.

This clone occurred a few times. The rearrangement uses TRBV6-5 and TRBJ2-1; D perhaps matches TRBD1 (5 bases). The length of the CDR3 is 14 residues. The V end was cut by 2 bases, the J end by 9 bases, with 14 bases between. Germline values: CDR1 MNHEY, CDR2 SVGAGI. The CDR3 DNA sequence: TGTGCCAGCAGTTACGCAGGGTCAGTTGGTGAGCAGTTCTTC. Translated, it gives CASSYAGSVGEQFF.

The rearrangement joins TRBV5-1 to TRBJ1-5, with D possibly TRBD1 on 6 matching bases. V shed 4 bases and J shed 2 bases, with 13 bases lying between them. The CDR3 totals 15 residues. Germline V gene lookup returns CDR1 SGHRS and CDR2 YFSETQ. CDR3 in amino acids: CASSPGQSRNQPQHF. The CDR3 nucleotides are TGCGCCAGCAGCCCCGGACAGTCCCGCAATCAGCCCCAGCATTTT.

The chain is built from TRBV7-8 and TRBJ2-7; D is uncertain. This CDR3 is 13 amino acids long. From germline, CDR1 is SGHVS and CDR2 FQNEAQ. Trimming took 5 bases from V and 0 from J, leaving 8 bases between them. CDR3 loop: CASSNRPSYEQYF. The CDR3 DNA reads as TGTGCCAGCAGCAACAGACCCTCCTACGAGCAGTACTTC.

The rearrangement uses TRBV14 and TRBJ1-4, with D maybe TRBD1 (6 bases). The CDR3 is made up of 15 amino acids. V was cut by 1 base and J by 4 bases, with 10 bases left in between. Per germline, CDR1 SGHDN and CDR2 FVKESK. CDR3 DNA sequence: TGTGCCAGCAGCCAAGTCCAGGGGTTTAATGAAAAACTGTTTTTT. It codes for CASSQVQGFNEKLFF.

The J gene is TRBJ2-7, the V gene TRBV10-3, with D perhaps TRBD1 (7 bases). CDR1 is ENHRY and CDR2 is SYGVKD in the germline V gene. Between the trimmed V and J ends, which lost 6 bases and 3 bases, there was a span of 15 bases. The CDR3 length is 14 residues. Here the CDR3 DNA reads TGTGCCATCAGGGAGGGGGCCACCGGCTACGAGCAGTACTTC. Translating gives CAIREGATGYEQYF.

This chain links TRBV7-2 with TRBJ2-7; 8 nucleotides agree with TRBD1. The CDR3 is 16 residues long. Trimming took 5 bases from V and 1 from J; bases not matched to a gene: 10. CDR1 and CDR2 from the germline V gene are SGHTA and FQGNSA. This chain's CDR3 is CASSLPRDRPSYEQYF. As DNA, the CDR3 is TGTGCCAGCAGCCTACCCCGGGACAGGCCTTCCTACGAGCAGTACTTC.

This clone was picked up one time. This rearrangement joins TRBV9 to TRBJ2-5; TRBD1 might be the D (6 bases). Between the trimmed V and J ends, which lost 2 bases and 2 bases, there was a span of 10 bases. This CDR3 has 14 residues. Germline CDR1 SGDLS, CDR2 YYNGEE. The CDR3 DNA sequence: TGTGCCAGCAGCGTTGCAGGGGAACAAGAGACCCAGTACTTC. It translates to CASSVAGEQETQYF.

V is TRBV6-6 and J is TRBJ2-1; TRBD2 aligns across 10 bases. In germline, CDR1 is MNHNY, CDR2 SVGAGI (reference sequence). The CDR3 is made up of 15 amino acids. With V trimmed by 6 bases and J by 10 bases, 12 bases remained unmatched. DNA of the CDR3: TGTGCCAGCAGCCAAATTCGGACTAGCGGAGCCGAGCAGTTCTTC. Protein product: CASSQIRTSGAEQFF.

The chain employs TRBV19 and TRBJ1-3, with D unclear. V lost 9 bases and J 0 bases, leaving 12 bases between the germline ends. This CDR3 has 14 amino acids. The germline V gene encodes CDR1 LNHDA and CDR2 SQIVND (reference sequence). The CDR3 reads CASGSLISGNTIYF. The CDR3, as DNA: TGTGCCAGCGGATCACTAATCTCTGGAAACACCATATATTTT.

J is TRBJ1-6 and V is TRBV5-1; D call uncertain. Germline V gene data show CDR1 as SGHRS and CDR2 as YFSETQ. CDR3 length equals 15 residues. The germline V and J ends were trimmed by 0 bases and 6 bases, with 10 bases remaining between them. Written as DNA, the CDR3 is TGCGCCAGCAGCTTGGTCGAGGGTGTTAATTCACCCCTCCACTTT. Amino acids: CASSLVEGVNSPLHF.

The chain links TRBV19 to TRBJ1-4, with TRBD1 matching over 9 bases. V was pared by 2 bases and J by 8 bases, with 9 bases of the junction left unmatched. Per germline, CDR1 LNHDA and CDR2 SQIVND (reference sequence). CDR3 length: 16 residues. In DNA form, the CDR3 reads TGTGCCAGTAGTATAAATCCGGGACAGGGAAACGAAAAACTGTTTTTT. Residues: CASSINPGQGNEKLFF.

The V and J genes are TRBV14 and TRBJ2-3; a weak D match, TRBD2 (7 bases). Trimming removed 6 bases at V and 2 bases at J, with 15 bases between. This CDR3 comprises 15 residues. Germline assignment: CDR1 SGHDN and CDR2 FVKESK. CDR3 nucleotide sequence: TGTGCCAGCAGTTCGGGGGGCTACAACACAGATACGCAGTATTTT. Protein product: CASSSGGYNTDTQYF.

The chain combines TRBV4-3 with TRBJ2-7; possibly TRBD2 for D (5 bases). There are 16 residues in the CDR3. V was shortened by 2 bases and J by 4 bases, with 18 bases between the two germline ends. Per the germline V gene, CDR1 is LGHNA and CDR2 is YSLEER. DNA for the CDR3: TGCGCCAGCAGCCAATCGGCCCGAGGGCCCGGTTACGAGCAGTACTTC. This gives the protein CASSQSARGPGYEQYF.

This clone was detected once. J is TRBJ2-7 and V is TRBV9; 7 positions match TRBD1. The CDR3 covers 16 residues. Germline V lookup: CDR1 SGDLS, CDR2 YYNGEE. V lost 3 bases and J lost 2; bases outside the gene matches: 11. CDR3 coding DNA: TGTGCCAGCAGCGCACAGACAGGGAGCGGCCCCTACGAGCAGTACTTC. Protein product: CASSAQTGSGPYEQYF. The variable domain in full, completed from reference TRBV9 and TRBJ2-7, reads DSGVTQTPKHLITATGQRVTLRCSPRSGDLSVYWYQQSLDQGLQFLIQYYNGEERAKGNILERFSAQQFPDLHSELNLSSLELGDSALYFCASSAQTGSGPYEQYFGPGTRLTVT.

This chain links TRBV10-3 with TRBJ1-4; 10 nucleotides match TRBD1. CDR1 and CDR2 from the germline V gene are ENHRY and SYGVKD. The CDR3 has 16 amino acids. V shed 5 bases, J shed 4 bases, and the junction held 7 bases outside the gene matches. The CDR3 DNA is TGTGCCATCAGTCCCGGGACAGGGGCCGGTAATGAAAAACTGTTTTTT. Translated, it gives CAISPGTGAGNEKLFF.

This clone was seen only once. This chain connects TRBV5-6 to TRBJ1-1; 8 bases match TRBD1. This CDR3 has 17 residues. Looked up from germline, CDR1 is SGHDT and CDR2 is YYEEEE. V lost 0 bases to trimming and J lost 1 base; unmatched junction nucleotides: 8. The CDR3 DNA is TGTGCCAGCAGCTTGGGGGTGACAGGGGCCAAGAACACTGAAGCTTTCTTT. The encoded protein is CASSLGVTGAKNTEAFF.

The chain recombines TRBV6-5 with TRBJ1-4; D is possibly TRBD1 (5 bases). CDR1 is MNHEY and CDR2 is SVGAGI in the germline V gene. V was shortened by 3 bases and J by 8 bases, with 16 bases between the two germline ends. CDR3 length equals 15 residues. CDR3: CASSYKTALGEKLFF. The DNA of the CDR3 is TGTGCCAGCAGTTATAAGACAGCCTTGGGAGAAAAACTGTTTTTT.

The J gene is TRBJ1-2, the V gene TRBV18, with 8 bases that match TRBD1. The CDR3 has 16 amino acids. CDR1 and CDR2 from the germline V gene are KGHSH and LQKENI. Germline trimming cut 3 bases from V and 5 bases from J; bases unmatched to any gene: 11. The CDR3 DNA follows: TGTGCCAGCTCACCGTCATCAGGGGGCGCTTCGTATGGCTACACCTTC. Translating gives CASSPSSGGASYGYTF. The full variable domain, in which reference TRBV18 and TRBJ1-2 provide the parts outside the CDR3, is NAGVMQNPRHLVRRRGQEARLRCSPMKGHSHVYWYRQLPEEGLKFMVYLQKENIIDESGMPKERFSAEFPKEGPSILRIQQVVRGDSAAYFCASSPSSGGASYGYTFGSGTRLTVV.

The CDR3 loop reads CASSPRTSGSGNEQFF. The CDR3 DNA reads as TGTGCCAGCTCACCGAGGACTAGCGGGAGTGGGAATGAGCAGTTCTTC. This chain connects TRBV18 to TRBJ2-1, with 13 bases matching TRBD2. The CDR3 is 16 residues long. V shed 3 bases and J 7 bases; nucleotides not matched to a gene: 6. From germline, CDR1 is KGHSH and CDR2 LQKENI.

This clone was detected a few times. The V call is TRBV6-5, the J call TRBJ2-1; D gene ambiguous. Germline V gene data show CDR1 as MNHEY and CDR2 as SVGAGI. CDR3 length: 13 residues. Deletions cut 7 bases from V and 6 bases from J, with 13 bases between. The CDR3 DNA follows: TGTGCCAGCAAGTACAACCTCGTCAATGAGCAGTTCTTC. Its protein is CASKYNLVNEQFF.

The rearrangement links TRBV18 to TRBJ1-5, with D uncertain. Germline V CDR1 and CDR2: KGHSH, LQKENI. V was cut by 3 bases and J by 0 bases, with 12 bases left in between. This CDR3 comprises 16 residues. Here the CDR3 reads CASSPSTPNSNQPQHF. CDR3 DNA: TGTGCCAGCTCACCCTCTACTCCTAATAGCAATCAGCCCCAGCATTTT.

V gene TRBV4-1 combines with J gene TRBJ2-5, with TRBD1 matching 9 bases. This CDR3 spans 14 amino acids. CDR1 MGHRA and CDR2 YSYEKL come from the germline V gene. J was trimmed by 3 bases and V by 5 bases; bases with no gene match: 4. The CDR3 DNA sequence: TGCGCCAGCAGCTCCGGGACAGGGAAAGAGACCCAGTACTTC. Translated: CASSSGTGKETQYF.

V usage is TRBV5-4 and J usage is TRBJ1-3, with D perhaps TRBD1 (6 bases). The CDR3 runs to 15 residues. The V gene's germline CDR1 is SGHNT and CDR2 YYREEE (reference sequence). V was clipped by 3 bases and J by 1 base, with 11 bases between them. This CDR3 reads CASSSQQGSGNTIYF. The CDR3 bases are TGTGCCAGCAGCTCACAACAGGGATCTGGAAACACCATATATTTT.

This clone appeared a few times. The V gene is TRBV10-3, the J gene TRBJ1-4; 8 bases fit TRBD1. The CDR3 length is 13 residues. Germline lookup yields CDR1 ENHRY and CDR2 SYGVKD. The V segment lost 3 bases and the J segment 7 bases; nucleotides outside the gene matches: 1. CDR3 coding DNA: TGTGCCATCAGTGAACAGGGGGGTGAAAAACTGTTTTTT. Protein product: CAISEQGGEKLFF.

With regard to this clone: Other DNA sequences from this sample encode an identical CDR3 as well. The chain joins TRBV10-3 to TRBJ2-1; 9 bases agree with TRBD2. Germline V gene data show CDR1 as ENHRY and CDR2 as SYGVKD. The length of the CDR3 is 15 residues. Trimming at V came to 2 bases and at J to 7 bases, leaving 6 bases not matched to a gene. The chain's CDR3 is CAISELAGRGNEQFF. The CDR3, as DNA: TGTGCCATCAGTGAGCTAGCGGGGAGAGGGAATGAGCAGTTCTTC.

The chain combines TRBV6-5 with TRBJ1-3; no definite D call. The CDR3 contains 13 residues. The V end lost 4 bases, the J end lost 4 bases, and 8 bases lay between the germline ends. CDR1 is MNHEY, CDR2 SVGAGI, per germline. In nucleotides, the CDR3 is TGTGCCAGCAGTTCCGGGAGGGGAAACACCATATATTTT. Protein sequence: CASSSGRGNTIYF.

The CDR3 nucleotides are TGTGCCAGCAGCTTAGTGAGAACAGACCTCACCGGGGAGCTGTTTTTT. The encoded protein is CASSLVRTDLTGELFF. The chain carries TRBV11-2 and TRBJ2-2; D unclear. V was trimmed by 1 base and J by 4 bases, leaving 13 bases between them. CDR1 and CDR2 from the germline V gene are SGHAT and FQNNGV. The CDR3 has 16 amino acids.